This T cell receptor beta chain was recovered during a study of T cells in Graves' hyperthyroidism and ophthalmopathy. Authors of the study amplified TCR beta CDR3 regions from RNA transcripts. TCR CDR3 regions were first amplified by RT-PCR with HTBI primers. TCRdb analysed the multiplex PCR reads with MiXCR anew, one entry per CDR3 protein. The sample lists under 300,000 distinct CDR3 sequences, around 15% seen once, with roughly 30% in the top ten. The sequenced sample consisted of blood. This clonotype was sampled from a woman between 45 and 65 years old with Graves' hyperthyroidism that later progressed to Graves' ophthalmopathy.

The CDR3 DNA is TGTGCCAGTAACCCTAGCGGGAAGGAAAATGAGCAGTTCTTC. Its translation: CASNPSGKENEQFF. J is TRBJ2-1 and V is TRBV19; 9 bases map to TRBD2. The V gene end was trimmed by 7 bases and the J gene end by 7 bases; junction bases not matched to a gene: 8. The CDR3 has 14 amino acids. Germline V gene sequence: CDR1 LNHDA, CDR2 SQIVND (reference sequence).